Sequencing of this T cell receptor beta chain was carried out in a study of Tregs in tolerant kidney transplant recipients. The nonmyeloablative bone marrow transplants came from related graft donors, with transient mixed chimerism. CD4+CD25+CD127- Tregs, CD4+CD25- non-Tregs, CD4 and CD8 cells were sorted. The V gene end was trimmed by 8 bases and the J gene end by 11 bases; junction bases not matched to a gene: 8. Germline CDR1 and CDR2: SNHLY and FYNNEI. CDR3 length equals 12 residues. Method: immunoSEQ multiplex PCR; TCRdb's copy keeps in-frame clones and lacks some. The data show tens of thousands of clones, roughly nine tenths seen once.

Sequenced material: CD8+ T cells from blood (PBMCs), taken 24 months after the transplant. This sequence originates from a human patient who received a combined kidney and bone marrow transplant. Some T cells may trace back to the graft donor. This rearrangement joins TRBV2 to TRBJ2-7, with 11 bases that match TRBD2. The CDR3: CASLAGGVGKYF. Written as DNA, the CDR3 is TGTGCCAGCTTAGCGGGGGGGGTCGGGAAGTACTTC.